This TCR beta chain was sequenced for a study of blood T cell repertoires in COVID-19. Study overall: Samples taken during acute and convalescent COVID-19 were collected in the United States, Italy and Spain. PBMCs, B-cell-depleted T cells, or T cells provided the cDNA or gDNA that made up the material.

In the source study's methods: For nucleated cells, counts were estimated from reference gene primer amplification. Generated by immunoSEQ multiplex PCR, the TCRdb table keeps only in-frame clones and is missing some. The DNA was the basis for D and trimming; V, J and clone size are from that table. The sample contains hundreds of thousands of clones, roughly 88% of which appear only once. V lost 1 base to trimming and J lost 3 bases; unmatched junction nucleotides: 11. This CDR3 spans 17 amino acids. In germline, CDR1 is MGHRA, CDR2 YSYEKL. This sequence was found in a woman aged 25 to 39 with active or convalescent COVID-19. The chain links TRBV4-1 to TRBJ1-2, with TRBD1 matching 7 bases. The sample taken for sequencing was peripheral blood. The DNA for the CDR3 is TGCGCCAGCAGCCAAGTCGAGTCTCCCAGGGGGTACTATGGCTACACCTTC. Protein product: CASSQVESPRGYYGYTF.